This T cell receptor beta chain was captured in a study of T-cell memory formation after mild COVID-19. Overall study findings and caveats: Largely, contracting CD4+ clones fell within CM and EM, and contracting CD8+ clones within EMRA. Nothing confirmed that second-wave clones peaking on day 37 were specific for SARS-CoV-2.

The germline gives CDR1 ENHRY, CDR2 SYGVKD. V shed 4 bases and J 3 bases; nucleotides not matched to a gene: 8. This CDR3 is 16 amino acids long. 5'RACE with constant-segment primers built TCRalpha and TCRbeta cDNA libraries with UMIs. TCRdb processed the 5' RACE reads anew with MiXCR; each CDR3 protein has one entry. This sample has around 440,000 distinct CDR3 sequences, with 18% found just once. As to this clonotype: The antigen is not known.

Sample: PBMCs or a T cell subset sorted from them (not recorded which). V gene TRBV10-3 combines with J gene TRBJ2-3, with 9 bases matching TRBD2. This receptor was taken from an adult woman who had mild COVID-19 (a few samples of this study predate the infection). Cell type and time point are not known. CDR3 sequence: CAISGGVLAGTDTQYF. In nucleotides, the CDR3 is TGTGCCATCAGTGGCGGAGTACTAGCGGGTACAGATACGCAGTATTTT.